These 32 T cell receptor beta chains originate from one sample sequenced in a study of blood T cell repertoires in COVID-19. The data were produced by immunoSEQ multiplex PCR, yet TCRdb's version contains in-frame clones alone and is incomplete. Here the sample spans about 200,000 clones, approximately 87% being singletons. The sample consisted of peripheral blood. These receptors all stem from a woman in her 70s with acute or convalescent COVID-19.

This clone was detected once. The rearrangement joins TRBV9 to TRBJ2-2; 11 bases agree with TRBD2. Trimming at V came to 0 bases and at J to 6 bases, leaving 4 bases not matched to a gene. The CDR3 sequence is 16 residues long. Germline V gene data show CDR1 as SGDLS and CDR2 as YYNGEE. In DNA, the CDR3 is TGTGCCAGCAGCGTAGCACTAGCGGGAGACCCCGGGGAGCTGTTTTTT. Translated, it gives CASSVALAGDPGELFF.

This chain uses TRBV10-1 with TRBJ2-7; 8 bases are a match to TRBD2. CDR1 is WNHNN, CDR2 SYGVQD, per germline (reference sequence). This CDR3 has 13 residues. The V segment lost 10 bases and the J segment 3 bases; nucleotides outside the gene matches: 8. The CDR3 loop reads CATGGGCCYEQYF. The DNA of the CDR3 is TGCGCCACCGGGGGGGGGTGTTGCTACGAGCAGTACTTC.

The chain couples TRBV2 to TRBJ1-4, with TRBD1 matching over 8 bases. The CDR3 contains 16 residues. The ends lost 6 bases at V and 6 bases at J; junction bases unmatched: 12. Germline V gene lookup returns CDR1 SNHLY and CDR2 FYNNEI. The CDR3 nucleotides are TGTGCCAGCAGCGAGGACAGGGCGTCGCTGTATGAAAAACTGTTTTTT. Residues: CASSEDRASLYEKLFF.

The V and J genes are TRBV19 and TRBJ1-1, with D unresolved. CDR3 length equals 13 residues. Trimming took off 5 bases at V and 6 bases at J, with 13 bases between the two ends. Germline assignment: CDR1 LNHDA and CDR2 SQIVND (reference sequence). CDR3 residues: CASSPPQRSEAFF. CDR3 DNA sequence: TGTGCCAGTAGTCCCCCGCAACGGTCTGAAGCTTTCTTT. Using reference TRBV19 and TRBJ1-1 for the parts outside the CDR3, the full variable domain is DGGITQSPKYLFRKEGQNVTLSCEQNLNHDAMYWYRQDPGQGLRLIYYSQIVNDFQKGDIAEGYSVSREKKESFPLTVTSAQKNPTAFYLCASSPPQRSEAFFGQGTRLTVV.

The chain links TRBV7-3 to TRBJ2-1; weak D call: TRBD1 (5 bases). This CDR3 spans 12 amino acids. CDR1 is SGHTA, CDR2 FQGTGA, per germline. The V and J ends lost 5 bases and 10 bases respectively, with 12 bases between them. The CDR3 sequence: CASSPQDGEQFF. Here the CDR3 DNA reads TGTGCCAGCAGCCCACAGGATGGGGAGCAGTTCTTC.

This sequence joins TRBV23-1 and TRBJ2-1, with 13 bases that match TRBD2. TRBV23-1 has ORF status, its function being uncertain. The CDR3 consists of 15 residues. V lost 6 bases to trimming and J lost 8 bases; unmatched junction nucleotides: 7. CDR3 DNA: TGCGCCAGCAGCCGTGGACTAGCGGGAGTTGATGAGCAGTTCTTC. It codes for CASSRGLAGVDEQFF.

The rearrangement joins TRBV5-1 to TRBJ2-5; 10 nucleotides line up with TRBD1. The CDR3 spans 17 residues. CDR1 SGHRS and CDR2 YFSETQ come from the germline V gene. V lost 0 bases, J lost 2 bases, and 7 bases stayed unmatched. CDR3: CASSLGPGQGSQETQYF. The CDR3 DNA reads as TGCGCCAGCAGCTTGGGGCCGGGACAGGGGTCGCAAGAGACCCAGTACTTC.

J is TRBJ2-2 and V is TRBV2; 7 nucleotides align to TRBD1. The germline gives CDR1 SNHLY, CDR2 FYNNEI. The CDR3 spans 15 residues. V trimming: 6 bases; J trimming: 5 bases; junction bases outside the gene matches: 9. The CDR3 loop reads CASRENTGATGELFF. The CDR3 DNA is TGTGCCAGCAGGGAAAATACAGGGGCAACCGGGGAGCTGTTTTTT.

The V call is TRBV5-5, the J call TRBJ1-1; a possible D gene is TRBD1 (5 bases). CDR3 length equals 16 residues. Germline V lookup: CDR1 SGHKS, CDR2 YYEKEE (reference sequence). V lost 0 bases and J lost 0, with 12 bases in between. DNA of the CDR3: TGTGCCAGCAGCTTGGCGATAGGGGCCGTGAACACTGAAGCTTTCTTT. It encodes CASSLAIGAVNTEAFF.

The CDR3 sequence is CASKAGGEAFF. CDR3 DNA sequence: TGTGCCAGCAAAGCAGGGGGTGAAGCTTTCTTT. The genes are TRBV6-5 and TRBJ1-1, with TRBD1 matching over 7 bases. The CDR3 covers 11 residues. V shed 7 bases, J shed 7 bases, and the junction held 3 bases outside the gene matches. Germline lookup yields CDR1 MNHEY and CDR2 SVGAGI.

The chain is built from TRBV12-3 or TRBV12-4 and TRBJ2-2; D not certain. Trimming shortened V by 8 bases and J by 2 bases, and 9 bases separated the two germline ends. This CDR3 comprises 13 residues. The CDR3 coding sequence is TGTGCCAGCTTTTTCACAAACACCGGGGAGCTGTTTTTT. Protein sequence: CASFFTNTGELFF.

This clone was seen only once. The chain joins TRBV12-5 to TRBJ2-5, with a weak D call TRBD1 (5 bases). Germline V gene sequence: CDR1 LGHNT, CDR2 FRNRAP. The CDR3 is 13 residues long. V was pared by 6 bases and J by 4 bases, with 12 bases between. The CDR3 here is CASGRSGSETQYF. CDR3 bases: TGTGCTAGTGGACGCTCAGGGTCAGAGACCCAGTACTTC.

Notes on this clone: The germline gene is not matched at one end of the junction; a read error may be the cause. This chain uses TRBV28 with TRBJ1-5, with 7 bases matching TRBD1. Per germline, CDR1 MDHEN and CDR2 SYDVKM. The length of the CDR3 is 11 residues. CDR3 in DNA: TGTGCCAGCAACGGCGACAGGGCCCCAGCTTTT. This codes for CASNGDRAPAF.

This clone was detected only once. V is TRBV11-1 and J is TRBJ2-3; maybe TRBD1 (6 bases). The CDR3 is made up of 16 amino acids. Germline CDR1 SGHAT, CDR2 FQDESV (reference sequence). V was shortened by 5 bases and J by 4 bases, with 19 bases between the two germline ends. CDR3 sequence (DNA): TGTGCCAGCAGCCCCCGGCAGGGGACACCACCAGATACGCAGTATTTT. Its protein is CASSPRQGTPPDTQYF. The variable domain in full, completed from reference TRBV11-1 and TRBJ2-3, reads EAEVAQSPRYKITEKSQAVAFWCDPISGHATLYWYRQILGQGPELLVQFQDESVVDDSQLPKDRFSAERLKGVDSTLKIQPAELGDSAMYLCASSPRQGTPPDTQYFGPGTRLTVL.

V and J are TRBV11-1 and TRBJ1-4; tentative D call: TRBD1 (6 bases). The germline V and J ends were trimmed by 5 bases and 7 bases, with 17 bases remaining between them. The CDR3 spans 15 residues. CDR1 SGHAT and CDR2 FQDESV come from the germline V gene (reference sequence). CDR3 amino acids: CASSAYRDRSEKLFF. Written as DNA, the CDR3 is TGTGCCAGCAGCGCCTACAGGGACCGCAGTGAAAAACTGTTTTTT. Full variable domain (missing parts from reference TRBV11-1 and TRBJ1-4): EAEVAQSPRYKITEKSQAVAFWCDPISGHATLYWYRQILGQGPELLVQFQDESVVDDSQLPKDRFSAERLKGVDSTLKIQPAELGDSAMYLCASSAYRDRSEKLFFGSGTQLSVL.

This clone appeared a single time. CDR3 nucleotides: TGTGCCAGCAGCTTACTTGGACAGATCTATGGCTACACCTTC. Its translation is CASSLLGQIYGYTF. V usage is TRBV7-8 and J usage is TRBJ1-2, with TRBD1 as a possible D gene (6 bases). Germline V gene data show CDR1 as SGHVS and CDR2 as FQNEAQ. This CDR3 has 14 amino acids. V lost 2 bases and J 4 bases, leaving 11 bases between the germline ends.

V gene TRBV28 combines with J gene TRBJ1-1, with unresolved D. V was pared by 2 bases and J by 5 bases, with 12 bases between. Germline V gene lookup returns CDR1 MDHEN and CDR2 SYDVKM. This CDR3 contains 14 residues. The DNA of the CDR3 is TGTGCCAGCAGTTTACGGGGTTGGGCGACTGAAGCTTTCTTT. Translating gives CASSLRGWATEAFF.

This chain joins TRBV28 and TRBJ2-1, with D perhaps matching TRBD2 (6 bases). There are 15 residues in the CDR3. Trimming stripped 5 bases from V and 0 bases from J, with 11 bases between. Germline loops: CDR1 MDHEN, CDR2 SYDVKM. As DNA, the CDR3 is TGTGCCAGCAGTATTAGCGGTTTCTCCTACAATGAGCAGTTCTTC. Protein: CASSISGFSYNEQFF.

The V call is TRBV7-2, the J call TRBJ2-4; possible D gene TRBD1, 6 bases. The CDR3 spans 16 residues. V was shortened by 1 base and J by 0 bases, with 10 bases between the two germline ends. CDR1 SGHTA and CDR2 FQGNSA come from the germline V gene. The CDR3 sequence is CASSLGTVLAKNIQYF. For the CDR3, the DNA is TGTGCCAGCAGCTTAGGGACAGTACTAGCCAAAAACATTCAGTACTTC.

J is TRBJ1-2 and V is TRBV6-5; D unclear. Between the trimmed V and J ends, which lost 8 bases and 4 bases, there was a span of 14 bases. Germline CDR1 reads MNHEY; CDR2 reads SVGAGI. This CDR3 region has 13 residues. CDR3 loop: CASFGGSGYGYTF. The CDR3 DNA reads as TGTGCCAGCTTTGGTGGATCAGGCTATGGCTACACCTTC.

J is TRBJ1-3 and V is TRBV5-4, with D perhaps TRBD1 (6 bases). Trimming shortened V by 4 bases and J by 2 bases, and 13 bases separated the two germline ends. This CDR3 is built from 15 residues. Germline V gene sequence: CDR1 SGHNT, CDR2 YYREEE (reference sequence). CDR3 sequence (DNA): TGTGCCAGCAGCCTACCAGGGGCACCTGGAAACACCATATATTTT. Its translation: CASSLPGAPGNTIYF.

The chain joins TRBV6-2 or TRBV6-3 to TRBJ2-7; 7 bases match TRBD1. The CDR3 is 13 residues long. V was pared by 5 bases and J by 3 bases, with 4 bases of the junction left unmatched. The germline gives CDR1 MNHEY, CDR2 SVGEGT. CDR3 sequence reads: CASSRDRGYEQYF. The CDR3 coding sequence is TGTGCCAGCAGTCGGGACAGAGGCTACGAGCAGTACTTC.

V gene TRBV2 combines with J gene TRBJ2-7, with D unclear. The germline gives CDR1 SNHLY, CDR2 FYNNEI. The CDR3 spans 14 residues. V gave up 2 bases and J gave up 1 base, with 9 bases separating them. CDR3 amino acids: CASSENQVSYEQYF. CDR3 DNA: TGTGCCAGCAGTGAAAATCAGGTATCCTACGAGCAGTACTTC.

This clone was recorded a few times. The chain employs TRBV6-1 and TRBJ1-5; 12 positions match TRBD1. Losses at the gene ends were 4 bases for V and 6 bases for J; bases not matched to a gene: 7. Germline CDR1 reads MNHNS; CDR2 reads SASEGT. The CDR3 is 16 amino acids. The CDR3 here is CASSASGDRGLQPQHF. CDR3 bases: TGTGCCAGCAGTGCCTCAGGGGACAGGGGGCTTCAGCCCCAGCATTTT.

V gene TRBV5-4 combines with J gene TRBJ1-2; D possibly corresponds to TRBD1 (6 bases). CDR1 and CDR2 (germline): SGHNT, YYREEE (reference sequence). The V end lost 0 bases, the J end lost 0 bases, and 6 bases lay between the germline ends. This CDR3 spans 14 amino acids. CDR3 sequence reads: CASSLEGANYGYTF. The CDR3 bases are TGTGCCAGCAGCTTGGAGGGGGCTAACTATGGCTACACCTTC.

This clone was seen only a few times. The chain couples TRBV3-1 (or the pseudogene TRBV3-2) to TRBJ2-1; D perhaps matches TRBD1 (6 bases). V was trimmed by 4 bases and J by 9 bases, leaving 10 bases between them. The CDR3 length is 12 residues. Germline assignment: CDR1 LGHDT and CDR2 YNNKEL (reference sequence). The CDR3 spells CASSLVQGEQFF. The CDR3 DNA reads TGTGCCAGCAGCCTCGTACAGGGTGAGCAGTTCTTC.

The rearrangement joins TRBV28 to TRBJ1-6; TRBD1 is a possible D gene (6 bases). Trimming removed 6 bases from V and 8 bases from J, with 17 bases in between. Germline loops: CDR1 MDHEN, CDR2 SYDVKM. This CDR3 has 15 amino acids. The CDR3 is CASRTGQISHSPLHF. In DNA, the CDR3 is TGTGCCAGCAGAACTGGACAGATCTCACATTCACCCCTCCACTTT.

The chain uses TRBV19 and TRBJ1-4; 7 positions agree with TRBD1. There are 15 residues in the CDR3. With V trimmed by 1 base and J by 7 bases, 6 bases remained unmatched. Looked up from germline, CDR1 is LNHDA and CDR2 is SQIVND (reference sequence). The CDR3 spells CASSIGGGSAEKLFF. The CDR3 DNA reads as TGTGCCAGTAGTATAGGAGGGGGCAGTGCTGAAAAACTGTTTTTT.

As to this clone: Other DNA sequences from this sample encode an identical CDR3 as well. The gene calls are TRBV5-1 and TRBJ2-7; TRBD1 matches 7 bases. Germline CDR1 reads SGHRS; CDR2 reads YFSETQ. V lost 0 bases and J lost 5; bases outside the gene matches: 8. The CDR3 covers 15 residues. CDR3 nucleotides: TGCGCCAGCAGCTTGGTGGGGCAGGGGGTCGACGAGCAGTACTTC. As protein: CASSLVGQGVDEQYF.

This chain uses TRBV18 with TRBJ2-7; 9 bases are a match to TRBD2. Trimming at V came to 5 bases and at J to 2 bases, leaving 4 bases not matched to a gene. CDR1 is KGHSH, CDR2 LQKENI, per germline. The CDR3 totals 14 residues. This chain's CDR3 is CASSVAGAAYEQYF. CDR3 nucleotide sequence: TGTGCCAGCTCAGTAGCGGGAGCCGCCTACGAGCAGTACTTC.

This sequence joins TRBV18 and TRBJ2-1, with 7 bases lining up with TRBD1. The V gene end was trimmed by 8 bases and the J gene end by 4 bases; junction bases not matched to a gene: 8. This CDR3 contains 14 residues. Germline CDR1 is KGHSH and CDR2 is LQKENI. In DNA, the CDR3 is TGTGCCAGCAGAGGACAGGAGCAGTACAATGAGCAGTTCTTC. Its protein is CASRGQEQYNEQFF.

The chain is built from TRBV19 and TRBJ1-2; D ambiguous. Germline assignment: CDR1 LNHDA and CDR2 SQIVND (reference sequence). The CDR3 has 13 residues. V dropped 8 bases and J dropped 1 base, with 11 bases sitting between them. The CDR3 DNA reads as TGTGCCAGTTCAGGCCTCAATAACTATGGCTACACCTTC. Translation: CASSGLNNYGYTF. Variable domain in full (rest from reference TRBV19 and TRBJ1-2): DGGITQSPKYLFRKEGQNVTLSCEQNLNHDAMYWYRQDPGQGLRLIYYSQIVNDFQKGDIAEGYSVSREKKESFPLTVTSAQKNPTAFYLCASSGLNNYGYTFGSGTRLTVV.